These 2 T cell receptor beta chains were sequenced from one sample in a study of T cells in Graves' hyperthyroidism and ophthalmopathy. RNA transcripts served as the template for amplifying TCR beta CDR3 regions. The primer set for the first-round RT-PCR of the TCR CDR3 was HTBI. TCRdb called the multiplex PCR reads again in MiXCR, with one record for every CDR3 protein. The repertoire holds hundreds of thousands of distinct CDR3 sequences, with 35% to 55% as singletons. The specimen sequenced was peripheral blood or thyroid tissue (not recorded which). The receptors were sampled from a woman younger than 30 with Graves' hyperthyroidism.

V and J are TRBV7-9 and TRBJ2-6; the D is unclear. The ends were cut back, 6 bases at V and 4 bases at J, with 19 bases in the middle. The CDR3 is made up of 17 amino acids. CDR1 is SEHNR and CDR2 is FQNEAQ in the germline V gene (reference sequence). The CDR3 is CASRLGSLISGANVLTF. CDR3 sequence (DNA): TGTGCCAGCAGGCTGGGTTCGTTGATCTCGGGGGCCAACGTCCTGACTTTC.

The chain has TRBV7-9 and TRBJ1-6; D gene uncertain. The V and J ends lost 2 bases and 2 bases respectively, with 10 bases between them. The germline V gene has CDR1 SEHNR and CDR2 FQNEAQ (reference sequence). The CDR3 sequence is 16 residues long. CDR3: CASSLRGAAYNSPLHF. CDR3 nucleotides: TGTGCCAGCAGCTTACGGGGAGCCGCCTATAATTCACCCCTCCACTTT.